The sequence of this TCR beta chain was determined in a study of shared clonotypes between healthy human individuals. As for the study in general: Donors, aged 18 to 49, were a couple of women and three men. CD4 naive and CD4 memory each took three plates per donor, while CD8 naive took two and CD8 memory one.

Findings and limits, study-wide: In general, naive subsets displayed greater estimated richness than memory subsets did.

The authors divided CD4+ cells into CD45RA+ naive and CD45RA-negative memory subsets. Concerning this clone itself: The target antigen is unknown.

Using immunoSEQ multiplex PCR, the repertoire was profiled, and TCRdb retains in-frame clones only, with some absent. The profile shows 550,000 to 850,000 clones, 55% to 75% of them singletons. The V gene's germline CDR1 is MDHEN and CDR2 SYDVKM. V was cut by 3 bases and J by 5 bases, with 7 bases left in between. CDR3 length: 12 residues. This TCR came from a woman aged 25 to 39 in good health. The sequenced sample was memory CD4+ T cells sorted from blood. Documented subset: CD45RA-negative fraction. The chain carries TRBV28 and TRBJ1-2; D remains unclear. The CDR3 protein is CASSFKGYGYTF. The CDR3 coding sequence is TGTGCCAGCAGTTTTAAGGGTTATGGCTACACCTTC.